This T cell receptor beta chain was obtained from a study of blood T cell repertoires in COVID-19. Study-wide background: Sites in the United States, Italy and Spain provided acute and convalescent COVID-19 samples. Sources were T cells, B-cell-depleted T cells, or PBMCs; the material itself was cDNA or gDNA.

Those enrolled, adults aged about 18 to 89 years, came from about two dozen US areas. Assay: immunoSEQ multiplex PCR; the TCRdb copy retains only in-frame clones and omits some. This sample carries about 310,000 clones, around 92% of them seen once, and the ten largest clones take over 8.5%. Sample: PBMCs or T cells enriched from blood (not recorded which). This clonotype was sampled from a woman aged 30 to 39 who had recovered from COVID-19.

The CDR3 bases are TGTGCCAGCAGCTTAGTAGGGGGCGCGATGGGAAACACCATATATTTT. It translates to CASSLVGGAMGNTIYF. This chain links TRBV7-2 with TRBJ1-3, with TRBD1 identical over 7 bases. Germline loops: CDR1 SGHTA, CDR2 FQGNSA. Germline trimming cut 1 base from V and 4 bases from J; bases unmatched to any gene: 7. This CDR3 is built from 16 residues.